These T cell receptor beta chains were read from a single sample in a study of identical twins. TCRdb reanalysed the 5' RACE reads using MiXCR and keeps one entry per CDR3 protein. This table has 1.5 million to 2 million distinct CDR3 sequences, about 31% appearing once. Sequences were obtained from cord blood. These receptors originate from a newborn girl in good health. The CDR3 runs from the conserved cysteine through the conserved F or W. A D gene is named only where the DNA matches it firmly. Rows may omit the clone size; those that give it use once, few, many or a size class.

j_gene	abundance	v_gene	d_gene	CDR3aa	CDR3nt
TRBJ2-5	.	TRBV7-2	.	CASSQMGIILRGTQYF	TGTGCCAGCAGCCAAATGGGCATTATCTTGAGGGGGACCCAGTACTTC
TRBJ2-6	few	TRBV12-3/TRBV12-4	TRBD1	CALGPGQGMGGANVLTF	TGTGCTTTGGGGCCCGGACAGGGGATGGGTGGGGCCAACGTCCTGACTTTC
TRBJ2-3	.	TRBV4-1	.	CASTKYPDGLTDTQYF	TGCGCCAGCACCAAATACCCAGATGGGCTCACAGATACGCAGTATTTT
TRBJ2-7	.	TRBV10-3	.	CAISDGWQTTYEQYF	TGTGCCATCAGTGACGGATGGCAAACTACCTACGAGCAGTACTTC
TRBJ1-3	.	TRBV4-1	.	CASSQGPTVLSGNTIYF	TGCGCCAGCAGCCAAGGGCCGACAGTTCTCTCTGGAAACACCATATATTTT
TRBJ2-7	.	TRBV19	.	CASSIGQLSYEQYF	TGTGCCAGTAGTATTGGACAGCTCTCCTACGAGCAGTACTTC
TRBJ2-5	.	TRBV7-2	.	CASTEDWGETQYF	TGTGCCAGCACCGAAGACTGGGGGGAGACCCAGTACTTC
TRBJ2-2	.	TRBV12-3/TRBV12-4	TRBD1	CASSADRGQTGELFF	TGTGCCAGCAGTGCGGACAGGGGGCAGACCGGGGAGCTGTTTTTT
TRBJ2-1	.	TRBV6-6	.	CAGSYSSSDNEQFF	TGTGCCGGCAGTTACTCGTCTAGCGACAATGAGCAGTTCTTC
TRBJ2-7	once	TRBV4-2	.	CVSSQGLTYEQYF	TGTGTCAGCAGCCAAGGTTTAACCTACGAGCAGTACTTC
TRBJ2-2	.	TRBV2	TRBD2	CASSGLAGWVGELFF	TGTGCCAGCTCTGGACTAGCGGGTTGGGTCGGGGAGCTGTTTTTT
TRBJ2-7	.	TRBV10-1	.	CASSDVGEQYF	TGCGCCAGCAGTGATGTAGGCGAGCAGTACTTC
TRBJ1-6	few	TRBV7-2	.	CASSSSDRIYSPLHF	TGTGCCAGCAGCTCATCAGACAGAATCTATTCACCCCTCCACTTT
TRBJ1-2	.	TRBV27	.	CASKEGGRFNYGYSF	TGCGCCAGCAAGGAAGGAGGGAGATTTAACTATGGCTACAGCTTC
TRBJ1-4	many	TRBV27	.	CASSLLGTATNEKLFF	TGTGCCAGCAGCTTATTGGGGACTGCAACTAATGAAAAACTGTTTTTT
TRBJ1-5	.	TRBV11-2	.	CVSSLYSNQPQHF	TGTGTCAGCAGCCTATATAGCAATCAGCCCCAGCATTTT
TRBJ2-3	.	TRBV20-1	.	CSVGTLVDTQYF	TGCAGTGTCGGGACCCTGGTTGATACGCAGTATTTT
TRBJ2-1	.	TRBV10-3	.	CAISDRGDNEQFF	TGTGCCATCAGTGACCGAGGGGACAATGAGCAGTTCTTC
TRBJ1-2	few	TRBV12-3/TRBV12-4	TRBD1	CASSLNRGEYGYTF	TGTGCCAGCAGCCTAAACAGGGGTGAATATGGCTACACCTTC
TRBJ1-2	.	TRBV3-1	TRBD1	CASSRNDRGYGYTF	TGTGCCAGCAGCCGCAATGACAGGGGATATGGCTACACCTTC
TRBJ2-2	once	TRBV7-2	.	CASSLVGGMSGELFF	TGTGCCAGCAGCTTGGTGGGGGGTATGTCCGGGGAGCTGTTTTTT
TRBJ1-4	.	TRBV29-1	.	CSVDTGDEKLFF	TGCAGCGTGGACACAGGCGATGAAAAACTGTTTTTT
TRBJ2-3	few	TRBV5-1	TRBD2	CASSLGTSPHTQYF	TGCGCCAGCAGCTTAGGGACTAGTCCCCATACGCAGTATTTT
TRBJ2-4	few	TRBV10-2	TRBD1	CASSDWGTGGRAKNIQYF	TGCGCCAGCAGTGATTGGGGGACAGGGGGCCGAGCCAAAAACATTCAGTACTTC
TRBJ2-4	few	TRBV4-1	.	CASSQGSRGSGKNIQYF	TGCGCCAGCAGCCAAGGCTCTAGGGGGTCGGGCAAAAACATTCAGTACTTC
TRBJ1-6	few	TRBV6-5	.	CASSYQGSDNSPLHF	TGTGCCAGCAGTTACCAGGGTTCGGATAATTCACCCCTCCACTTT
TRBJ2-3	.	TRBV24-1	.	CATSDKGKGTDTQYF	TGTGCCACCAGTGATAAGGGGAAGGGCACAGATACGCAGTATTTT
TRBJ1-2	.	TRBV7-2	TRBD1	CASSLDRTGPTF	TGTGCCAGCAGCTTAGATCGGACAGGGCCCACCTTC